What follows describes a single T cell receptor beta chain. This clonotype was detected many times. Its recognized antigen is unknown. No per-base quality is available; no much larger clone lies one base away. Library preparation employed 5' RACE. This sample was sequenced with an Illumina HiSeq 2000. Template switching introduced a universal primer binding site; the final cDNA contained a unique molecular identifier, enabling accurate counting of TCR cDNA molecules. Specific primers in the conserved constant-segment region were used to synthesize first-strand cDNA for TCR alpha and beta chains. To control for contamination, every cDNA library carried two barcodes: a SMART-Mk sample barcode plus Illumina barcodes. TruSeq adapter sequences, together with Illumina sample barcodes, were added in two successive PCR steps. The Illumina HiSeq platform was used with custom primers to sequence TCR alpha and beta cDNA libraries. Per the source publication's procedure: MiGEC processed the raw reads to extract unique molecular identifiers, while MiXCR was used to determine the CDR3 positions. For each individual, recombination models were inferred using an EM algorithm with the repgenHMM and IGoR tools. Shared clonotypes were analyzed with the tcR package in R, and sharing was normalized by the product of cloneset sizes. To study raw recombination without the effects of thymic and clonal selection, out-of-frame nonproductive sequences were analyzed. In TCRdb, the public reads were trimmed at Q25 with fastp and aligned with MiXCR, with productive beta chains retained. Each CDR3 protein gets just one entry, which takes the most common genes and DNA from the rows behind it. These V and J calls are TCRdb output, not the study's own analysis. Within this sample are 240,000 or so distinct CDR3 sequences, with 7% of them counted one time only. The ten largest clones represent roughly 3.9% of the sample.

The sample is drawn from a study of identical twins (dated by TCRdb to 2016 to 2017). Context from the whole study: The study deep-sequenced TCR alpha and beta repertoires from monozygotic twins, unrelated adults of various ages and cord blood to test whether fetal clonotypes persist. To rule out contamination, the twin experiments were replicated at different times with different library preparation protocols.

What the research found in general, with its limitations: Fewer insertions were carried by abundant cord blood beta clonotypes, a similar but weaker trend appeared in young adult naive repertoires, and no such trend appeared in memory repertoires. Invariant T cells such as MAIT and iNKT could partly confound zero-insertion analyses, though diverse VJ usage argued against this for most clonotypes. Compared with coincidental sharing between unrelated individuals, out-of-frame TCR alpha sequences shared between twins had an excess of sequences with low generation probability. The excess sharing between twins in beta out-of-frame sequences was weaker because fewer shared sequences reduced the signal-to-noise ratio. Because the same donors could not be followed over many years, the conclusions relied on cross-sectional statistical analysis. In monozygotic twins, recombination models systematically underestimated out-of-frame TCR alpha sharing, but the models matched the sharing seen between unrelated individuals.

Only healthy Caucasian donors were included. Three pairs of female monozygotic twins, all aged roughly 18 to 29 years, made up the twin cohort. Miltenyi CD45RO+ enrichment and human naive T-cell isolation kits were used to isolate memory (CD45RO+) and naive T cells from PBMC. The germline V gene yields MDHEN for CDR1 and SYDVKM for CDR2. Ends trimmed: V by 1 base, J by 2 bases; bases unmatched to a gene: 9. Including cysteine and phenylalanine, the CDR3 has 18 amino acids. The CDR3 DNA has 54 bases and is translated from base 1. These records were also assigned to another study, of yellow fever vaccine responses in identical twins. That second report states: According to the authors, in identical twins the way T cells responded to vaccination appeared partly convergent and partly personalized. In the study, vaccine-responding T cell clones were precisely tracked in identical twins.

Sequencing used memory (CD45RO+) T cells sorted from blood. The cell subset or site label, read with the paper, signifies: CD45RO+ enriched T cells. The chain is made from TRBV28 and TRBJ2-3; TRBD2 agrees with 10 junctional bases. The origin of this receptor is a young woman in good health. The DNA sequence is as follows: TGTGCCAGCAGTTTATTCTCCCGGCTAGCGGGGGACACAGATACGCAGTATTTT. Its coded protein is CASSLFSRLAGDTDTQYF. Outside the CDR3, residues come from the reference TRBV28 and TRBJ2-3 proteins, so the full variable domain is: DVKVTQSSRYLVKRTGEKVFLECVQDMDHENMFWYRQDPGLGLRLIYFSYDVKMKEKGDIPEGYSVSREKKERFSLILESASTNQTSMYLCASSLFSRLAGDTDTQYFGPGTRLTVL.